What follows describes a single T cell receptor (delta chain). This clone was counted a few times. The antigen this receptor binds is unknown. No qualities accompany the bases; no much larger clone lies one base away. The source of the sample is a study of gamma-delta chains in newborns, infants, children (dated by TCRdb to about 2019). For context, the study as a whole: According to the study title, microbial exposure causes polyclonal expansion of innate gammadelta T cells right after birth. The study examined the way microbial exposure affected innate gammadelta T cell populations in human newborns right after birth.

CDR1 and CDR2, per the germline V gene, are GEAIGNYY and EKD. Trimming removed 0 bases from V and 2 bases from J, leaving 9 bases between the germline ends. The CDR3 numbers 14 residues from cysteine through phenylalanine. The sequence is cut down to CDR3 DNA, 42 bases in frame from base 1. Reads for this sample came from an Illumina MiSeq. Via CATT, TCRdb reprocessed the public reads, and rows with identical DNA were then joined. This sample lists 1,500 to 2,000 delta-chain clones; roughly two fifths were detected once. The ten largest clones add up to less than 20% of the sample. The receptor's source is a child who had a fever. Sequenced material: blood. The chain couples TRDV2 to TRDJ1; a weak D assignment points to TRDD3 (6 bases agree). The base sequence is TGTGCCTGTGACACCTGGGGGGTTACCGATAAACTCATCTTT. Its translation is CACDTWGVTDKLIF.